This T cell receptor beta chain was sequenced during a study of blood T cell repertoires in COVID-19. In the study overall: Material from acute and convalescent COVID-19 was sourced from the United States, Italy and Spain. T cells, B-cell-depleted T cells, or PBMCs supplied cDNA or gDNA.

Authors' processing steps: Nucleated cell number was recorded as an estimate derived from reference gene primer amplification. The data were produced by immunoSEQ multiplex PCR, yet TCRdb's version contains in-frame clones alone and is incomplete. V and J calls and clone size are as listed in that table; D and trimming were resolved from the DNA. The data show about 420,000 clones, about 90% seen once. The CDR3 is 15 residues long. Germline V gene sequence: CDR1 MNHEY, CDR2 SVGAGI. V lost 4 bases, J lost 8 bases, and 10 bases stayed unmatched. Source material: peripheral blood. This clonotype was obtained from a man aged 18-30 years with COVID-19, enrolled during active disease. This chain links TRBV6-5 with TRBJ1-5; TRBD1 matches at 8 bases. CDR3 coding DNA: TGTGCCAGCAGTTTAGGACAGGGAATTTTGAAGCCCCAGCATTTT. Amino acids: CASSLGQGILKPQHF.